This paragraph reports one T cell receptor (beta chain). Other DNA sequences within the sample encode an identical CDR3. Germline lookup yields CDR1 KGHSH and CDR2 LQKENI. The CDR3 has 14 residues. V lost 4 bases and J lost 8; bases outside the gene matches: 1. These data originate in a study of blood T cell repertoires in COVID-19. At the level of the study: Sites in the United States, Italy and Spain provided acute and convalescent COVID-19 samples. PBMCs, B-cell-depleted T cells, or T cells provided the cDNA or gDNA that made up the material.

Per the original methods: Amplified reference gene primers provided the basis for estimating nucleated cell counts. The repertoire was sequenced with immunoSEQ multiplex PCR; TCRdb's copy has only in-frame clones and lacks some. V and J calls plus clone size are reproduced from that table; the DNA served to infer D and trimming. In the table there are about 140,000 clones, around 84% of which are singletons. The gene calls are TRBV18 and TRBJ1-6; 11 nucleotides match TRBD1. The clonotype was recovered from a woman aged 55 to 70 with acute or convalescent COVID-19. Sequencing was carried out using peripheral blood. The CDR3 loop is CASSRDRGDSPLHF. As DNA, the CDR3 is TGTGCCAGCTCACGGGACAGGGGGGATTCACCCCTCCACTTT. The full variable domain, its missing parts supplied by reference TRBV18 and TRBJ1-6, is NAGVMQNPRHLVRRRGQEARLRCSPMKGHSHVYWYRQLPEEGLKFMVYLQKENIIDESGMPKERFSAEFPKEGPSILRIQQVVRGDSAAYFCASSRDRGDSPLHFGNGTRLTVT.